The 30 T cell receptor beta chains reported below all come from one sample, sequenced in a study of T cells in Graves' hyperthyroidism and ophthalmopathy. RNA transcripts gave rise to amplified TCR beta CDR3 regions. Carried out on the TCR CDR3, a first-round RT-PCR used the HTBI primer set. TCRdb used MiXCR to reprocess the multiplex PCR reads, holding one entry per CDR3 protein. The repertoire holds roughly 520,000 distinct CDR3 sequences, approximately 24% seen once, with roughly 12% in the top ten. Sequencing was done on a sample of blood. Source of these receptors: a woman between 25 and 40 years old with Graves' ophthalmopathy.

This clonotype was counted ten times or more. The chain joins TRBV20-1 to TRBJ2-5; TRBD1 aligns across 8 bases. V shed 4 bases, J shed 4 bases, and the junction held 8 bases outside the gene matches. Germline lookup yields CDR1 DFQATT and CDR2 SNEGSKA (reference sequence). The CDR3 contains 14 residues. In nucleotides, the CDR3 is TGCAGTGCTAAAAGGCAGGGGGCCGTAGAGACCCAGTACTTC. Translated: CSAKRQGAVETQYF.

This clonotype was counted at least ten times. The chain couples TRBV7-2 to TRBJ1-1, with D tentatively TRBD1 (5 bases). V gave up 3 bases and J gave up 3 bases, with 11 bases separating them. There are 14 residues in the CDR3. Germline V lookup: CDR1 SGHTA, CDR2 FQGNSA. The CDR3 region is CASSFDSFYTEAFF. The CDR3 DNA reads TGTGCCAGCAGCTTTGACAGTTTTTACACTGAAGCTTTCTTT. Supplemented by reference TRBV7-2 and TRBJ1-1, the full variable domain reads GAGVSQSPSNKVTEKGKDVELRCDPISGHTALYWYRQSLGQGLEFLIYFQGNSAPDKSGLPSDRFSAERTGGSVSTLTIQRTQQEDSAVYLCASSFDSFYTEAFFGQGTRLTVV.

In its sample, this clonotype was seen many times. The rearrangement joins TRBV7-3 to TRBJ2-7, with D maybe TRBD2 (6 bases). The CDR3 runs to 15 residues. Trimming left V 4 bases short and J 7 bases short, with 20 bases between. The V gene's germline CDR1 is SGHTA and CDR2 FQGTGA. CDR3 sequence (DNA): TGTGCCAGCAGCTCAGACCGGACTAACGCTGGTGAGCAGTACTTC. It codes for CASSSDRTNAGEQYF.

The CDR3 here is CASSQAGEMNTEAFF. CDR3 in DNA: TGTGCCAGCAGCCAAGCGGGAGAGATGAACACTGAAGCTTTCTTT. The rearrangement links TRBV3-1 to TRBJ1-1; no firm D call. This CDR3 is built from 15 residues. V gave up 1 base and J gave up 0 bases, with 9 bases separating them. CDR1 and CDR2 (germline): LGHDT, YNNKEL (reference sequence).

The chain carries TRBV11-1 and TRBJ2-7; 13 bases agree with TRBD2. The CDR3 totals 16 residues. Germline CDR1 reads SGHAT; CDR2 reads FQDESV (reference sequence). The V gene end was trimmed by 4 bases and the J gene end by 10 bases; junction bases not matched to a gene: 13. The CDR3 region has the DNA TGTGCCAGCAGCTCCCTACTAGCGGGGGGGCCCAGCGATCAGTACTTC. Protein: CASSSLLAGGPSDQYF.

At least ten counts were recorded for this clonotype. V and J are TRBV20-1 and TRBJ2-5, with a possible D match to TRBD2 (6 bases). Germline loops: CDR1 DFQATT, CDR2 SNEGSKA (reference sequence). V gave up 3 bases and J gave up 7 bases, with 15 bases separating them. The CDR3 totals 13 residues. The chain's CDR3 is CSARGGPLPTQYF. The CDR3 DNA is TGCAGTGCTAGGGGGGGACCGCTACCGACCCAGTACTTC.

V gene TRBV2 combines with J gene TRBJ2-5; the match to TRBD2 covers 9 bases. The CDR3 consists of 14 residues. J gave up 5 bases and V 2 bases, and 3 bases lay outside the gene matches. CDR1 SNHLY and CDR2 FYNNEI come from the germline V gene. This CDR3 is CASSESRGGETQYF. The CDR3 DNA reads as TGTGCCAGCAGTGAATCGCGGGGGGGTGAGACCCAGTACTTC. The variable domain in full, with the rest retrieved from reference TRBV2 and TRBJ2-5, is EPEVTQTPSHQVTQMGQEVILRCVPISNHLYFYWYRQILGQKVEFLVSFYNNEISEKSEIFDDQFSVERPDGSNFTLKIRSTKLEDSAMYFCASSESRGGETQYFGPGTRLLVL.

This clonotype was counted ten times or more. The chain uses TRBV28 and TRBJ1-5; no reliable D call. The CDR3 extends over 12 amino acids. The V end lost 7 bases, the J end lost 1 base, and 5 bases lay between the germline ends. Germline V gene lookup returns CDR1 MDHEN and CDR2 SYDVKM. The CDR3 spells CASKQSNQPQHF. The DNA for the CDR3 is TGTGCCAGCAAACAGAGCAATCAGCCCCAGCATTTT.

This clonotype was recorded many times. The J gene is TRBJ2-5, the V gene TRBV20-1; D might be TRBD1 or TRBD2, each matching 5 bases. The CDR3 is made up of 14 amino acids. CDR1 is DFQATT, CDR2 SNEGSKA, per germline (reference sequence). This CDR3 reads CSAPGRSDQETQYF. The CDR3 DNA reads as TGCAGCGCCCCGGGACGCAGCGACCAAGAGACCCAGTACTTC.

At least ten counts were recorded for this clonotype. The chain employs TRBV30 and TRBJ1-2; D remains ambiguous. Trimming left V 3 bases short and J 2 bases short, with 10 bases between. Per germline, CDR1 GTSNPN and CDR2 SVGIG (reference sequence). The CDR3 is 13 residues long. CDR3: CAWRTRGNYGYTF. The CDR3 region has the DNA TGTGCCTGGAGAACTCGGGGAAACTATGGCTACACCTTC.

In DNA, the CDR3 is TGTGCCAGCCTATTGGAGACCCAGTACTTC. This sequence encodes CASLLETQYF. The chain employs TRBV6-1 and TRBJ2-5; D not certain. The germline V gene has CDR1 MNHNS and CDR2 SASEGT. The CDR3 has 10 amino acids. Trimming removed 8 bases from V and 5 bases from J, with 6 bases in between.

This clonotype was picked up many times. At one end the junction does not follow the germline gene, possibly because of a read error. V is TRBV12-3 or TRBV12-4 and J is TRBJ1-2; D possibly corresponds to TRBD1 (5 bases). The length of the CDR3 is 11 residues. Here the CDR3 reads CASSLTQVMAF. DNA for the CDR3: TGTGCCAGCAGTTTAACACAGGTTATGGCCTTC.

The chain carries TRBV2 and TRBJ2-5; TRBD2 matches 13 bases. J lost 2 bases, V lost 4 bases, and 10 bases had no gene match. The CDR3 has 18 residues. Germline V CDR1 and CDR2: SNHLY, FYNNEI. The CDR3 bases are TGTGCCAGCAGTGGTGGACTAGCGGGGGCGATGGGGCAAGAGACCCAGTACTTC. It yields the protein CASSGGLAGAMGQETQYF. Together with reference TRBV2 and TRBJ2-5, the CDR3 gives the full variable domain: EPEVTQTPSHQVTQMGQEVILRCVPISNHLYFYWYRQILGQKVEFLVSFYNNEISEKSEIFDDQFSVERPDGSNFTLKIRSTKLEDSAMYFCASSGGLAGAMGQETQYFGPGTRLLVL.

The J gene is TRBJ2-5, the V gene TRBV6-1; no firm D call. The germline V and J ends were trimmed by 6 bases and 0 bases, with 8 bases remaining between them. CDR1 is MNHNS, CDR2 SASEGT, per germline. There are 13 residues in the CDR3. Written as DNA, the CDR3 is TGTGCCAGCAGGCGGACGCACCAAGAGACCCAGTACTTC. It codes for CASRRTHQETQYF.

This clonotype was detected ten times or more. The J gene is TRBJ1-1, the V gene TRBV2; D is possibly TRBD1 (6 bases). The germline CDR1 and CDR2 sequences are SNHLY and FYNNEI. The CDR3 extends over 15 amino acids. Trimming removed 3 bases from V and 0 bases from J, with 11 bases in between. CDR3 sequence (DNA): TGTGCCAGCAGTGATGAGGGGGGGATGAACACTGAAGCTTTCTTT. Its translation is CASSDEGGMNTEAFF.

The rearrangement uses TRBV20-1 and TRBJ2-2; 15 nucleotides agree with TRBD2. This CDR3 region has 16 residues. Germline lookup yields CDR1 DFQATT and CDR2 SNEGSKA (reference sequence). The J segment lost 1 base and the V segment lost 4 bases, leaving 1 base of the junction unmatched. CDR3 loop: CSATGLAGGNTGELFF. The CDR3 coding sequence is TGCAGTGCTACGGGACTAGCGGGAGGGAACACCGGGGAGCTGTTTTTT.

This chain connects TRBV5-1 to TRBJ2-5; 12 positions match TRBD2. V shed 2 bases and J 3 bases; nucleotides not matched to a gene: 2. The CDR3 loop spans 15 amino acids. Germline lookup yields CDR1 SGHRS and CDR2 YFSETQ. Here the CDR3 DNA reads TGCGCCAGCAGCTTCAGACTAGCGGGGGAAGAGACCCAGTACTTC. Encoded protein: CASSFRLAGEETQYF.

As to this clonotype: This likely comes from a read error, as the CDR3 has no conserved phenylalanine or tryptophan at its end. The limits of the CDR3 on the DNA are not certain, so only TCRdb's listed CDR3 is given. This rearrangement joins TRBV6-5 to TRBJ1-5. Inclusive of both ends, the CDR3 amounts to 13 amino acids. The germline CDR1 and CDR2 sequences are MNHEY and SVGAGI. The CDR3 loop is CASSSGSNQPQQL.

This rearrangement joins TRBV5-5 to TRBJ1-2, with a weak D call TRBD1 (5 bases). V dropped 4 bases and J dropped 4 bases, with 17 bases sitting between them. Germline V gene lookup returns CDR1 SGHKS and CDR2 YYEKEE (reference sequence). This CDR3 contains 15 residues. The CDR3 region is CASSLVMDMSYGYTF. Here the CDR3 DNA reads TGTGCCAGCAGCCTTGTTATGGACATGAGCTATGGCTACACCTTC. Based on the CDR3 plus reference TRBV5-5 and TRBJ1-2, the full variable domain is DAGVTQSPTHLIKTRGQQVTLRCSPISGHKSVSWYQQVLGQGPQFIFQYYEKEERGRGNFPDRFSARQFPNYSSELNVNALLLGDSALYLCASSLVMDMSYGYTFGSGTRLTVV.

This clonotype has at least ten counts. The CDR3 sequence: CASSYLRQQDGYTF. In DNA form, the CDR3 reads TGTGCCAGCAGCTATTTACGACAGCAAGATGGCTACACCTTC. The chain recombines TRBV7-2 with TRBJ1-2; maybe TRBD1 (5 bases). The CDR3 loop spans 14 amino acids. Trimming cost V 4 bases and J 6 bases, with 15 bases left between them. Germline CDR1 SGHTA, CDR2 FQGNSA. Together with reference TRBV7-2 and TRBJ1-2, the CDR3 gives the full variable domain: GAGVSQSPSNKVTEKGKDVELRCDPISGHTALYWYRQSLGQGLEFLIYFQGNSAPDKSGLPSDRFSAERTGGSVSTLTIQRTQQEDSAVYLCASSYLRQQDGYTFGSGTRLTVV.

There are a few counts of this clonotype. A read error may explain this, as a much larger clone is one base away. The chain links TRBV20-1 to TRBJ2-5; 9 nucleotides agree with TRBD2. CDR3 size: 14 residues. Looked up from germline, CDR1 is DFQATT and CDR2 is SNEGSKA (reference sequence). The DNA of the CDR3 is TGCAGTGCTGGCCGGACTAGCGTGGGGGAGACCAAGTACTTC. Its protein product is CSAGRTSVGETKYF.

This clonotype was picked up a small number of times. The chain uses TRBV6-5 and TRBJ2-7, with D uncertain. This CDR3 contains 14 residues. V dropped 1 base and J dropped 5 bases, with 12 bases sitting between them. Germline V gene data show CDR1 as MNHEY and CDR2 as SVGAGI. CDR3 nucleotide sequence: TGTGCCAGCAGTTACTTAGGTGGTGGAGACGAGCAGTACTTC. This sequence encodes CASSYLGGGDEQYF.

This clonotype was seen a few times. The gene calls are TRBV12-3 or TRBV12-4 and TRBJ1-2; the D gene is possibly TRBD1 (5 bases). CDR3 length: 15 residues. Trimming shortened V by 6 bases and J by 4 bases, and 18 bases separated the two germline ends. CDR3 coding DNA: TGTGCCAGCAGGTTTTCCCCGACAGTCTCCTATGGCTACACCTTC. Amino acids: CASRFSPTVSYGYTF.

This clonotype was seen ten or more times. The genes are TRBV2 and TRBJ1-2; D is undetermined. Trimming cost V 3 bases and J 4 bases, with 9 bases left between them. Germline V gives CDR1 SNHLY, CDR2 FYNNEI. This CDR3 is built from 13 residues. The CDR3 sequence: CASSEDGSYGYTF. The DNA for the CDR3 is TGTGCCAGCAGTGAGGACGGTAGCTATGGCTACACCTTC.

This clonotype came up many times. The J gene is TRBJ1-2, the V gene TRBV5-1; no firm D call. This CDR3 region has 13 residues. With 3 bases removed from V and 7 bases from J, the gap between germline ends came to 13 bases. CDR1 SGHRS and CDR2 YFSETQ come from the germline V gene. CDR3 DNA sequence: TGCGCCAGCAGCTCCAGCGGGGTAGCTGGCTACACCTTC. Amino acid sequence: CASSSSGVAGYTF.

There are a few counts of this clonotype. The J gene is TRBJ2-7, the V gene TRBV11-1; 9 bases align to TRBD2. Per the germline V gene, CDR1 is SGHAT and CDR2 is FQDESV (reference sequence). Trimming took 1 base from V and 2 from J; bases not matched to a gene: 6. The CDR3 covers 16 residues. The CDR3 coding sequence is TGTGCCAGCAGCTTAGAGTTAGCGGGGGAACCCTACGAGCAGTACTTC. Translation gives CASSLELAGEPYEQYF. The full variable domain, with the rest looked up from reference TRBV11-1 and TRBJ2-7, is EAEVAQSPRYKITEKSQAVAFWCDPISGHATLYWYRQILGQGPELLVQFQDESVVDDSQLPKDRFSAERLKGVDSTLKIQPAELGDSAMYLCASSLELAGEPYEQYFGPGTRLTVT.

The V call is TRBV6-5, the J call TRBJ1-1; D is unclear. The CDR3 length is 14 residues. V gave up 2 bases and J gave up 1 base, with 8 bases separating them. In germline, CDR1 is MNHEY, CDR2 SVGAGI. CDR3 sequence: CASSYVPENTEAFF. The CDR3 DNA reads TGTGCCAGCAGTTACGTTCCTGAGAACACTGAAGCTTTCTTT.

The sample holds many counts of this clonotype. The chain joins TRBV7-3 to TRBJ2-7; D is undetermined. Germline CDR1 reads SGHTA; CDR2 reads FQGTGA. The CDR3 contains 13 residues. V was shortened by 2 bases and J by 4 bases, with 9 bases between the two germline ends. CDR3 loop: CASSLGMDYEQYF. The CDR3 DNA follows: TGTGCCAGCAGCTTAGGCATGGATTACGAGCAGTACTTC.

CDR3 coding DNA: TGCAGCGTCGGACTCGTGATGGGAGTTGGCTACACCTTC. This encodes CSVGLVMGVGYTF. This sequence joins TRBV29-1 and TRBJ1-2; D remains unclear. The CDR3 loop spans 13 amino acids. Germline CDR1 and CDR2: SQVTM and ANQGSEA. Trimming stripped 6 bases from V and 7 bases from J, with 18 bases between.

The chain uses TRBV28 and TRBJ1-1; D not certain. This CDR3 spans 16 amino acids. V dropped 5 bases and J dropped 0 bases, with 16 bases sitting between them. The V gene's germline CDR1 is MDHEN and CDR2 SYDVKM. The CDR3 DNA follows: TGTGCCAGCAGTCCAAGACTTGTTTGGATGAACACTGAAGCTTTCTTT. Its protein is CASSPRLVWMNTEAFF.